This T cell receptor beta chain comes out of a study of breast tumors, draining lymph nodes, adjacent tissues. Germline assignment: CDR1 SGHTA and CDR2 FQGNSA. The CDR3 has 15 amino acids. V shed 3 bases and J shed 8 bases, with 17 bases lying between them. TCRdb itself ran the multiplex PCR reads through MiXCR, one entry per CDR3 protein. In the table there are tens of thousands of distinct CDR3 sequences, roughly 57% of which are singletons. The receptor was isolated from a female donor with breast cancer. Some clones in this sample may be carry-over from other donors' samples. The material sequenced was breast tumor tissue. The chain recombines TRBV7-2 with TRBJ1-3; no clear D gene. The CDR3 DNA reads as TGTGCCAGCAGCTTCCTACGAGGCCAAAGAGACACCATATATTTT. Translating it yields CASSFLRGQRDTIYF.